This TCR beta chain was captured in a study of beta chain features in type 1 diabetes. Sequencing targeted expressed TCRB transcripts, as all isolated RNA had been reverse transcribed. TCRdb keeps only in-frame clones here, not all; method: immunoSEQ multiplex PCR. The repertoire holds some 280,000 clones, with approximately 15% as singletons. Donors underwent one heparinised blood draw, 95 to 150 mL on average. Purity (above 95%) was reached by all sorted populations. Study findings and constraints: Whether TCRB rearrangement is influenced by HLA type went unresolved here. Within the patient group, naive, central memory and Treg TCRB repertoires appeared more similar to each other than within healthy donors. Patients with Type 1 diabetes showed moderately but significantly shorter TCRB CDR3s in all four CD4+ subsets.

This clone was counted only a few times. Its antigen is not identified. Trimming stripped 5 bases from V and 2 bases from J, with 9 bases between. This CDR3 is built from 13 residues. The germline V gene has CDR1 MNHNS and CDR2 SASEGT. The sample was naive CD4+ T cells from blood. This receptor was identified in a man aged 25-45 years with type 1 diabetes. V is TRBV6-1 and J is TRBJ1-2; perhaps TRBD1 as D (6 bases). In nucleotides, the CDR3 is TGTGCCAGCAGTCCGGACAGAAACTATGGCTACACCTTC. It codes for CASSPDRNYGYTF.